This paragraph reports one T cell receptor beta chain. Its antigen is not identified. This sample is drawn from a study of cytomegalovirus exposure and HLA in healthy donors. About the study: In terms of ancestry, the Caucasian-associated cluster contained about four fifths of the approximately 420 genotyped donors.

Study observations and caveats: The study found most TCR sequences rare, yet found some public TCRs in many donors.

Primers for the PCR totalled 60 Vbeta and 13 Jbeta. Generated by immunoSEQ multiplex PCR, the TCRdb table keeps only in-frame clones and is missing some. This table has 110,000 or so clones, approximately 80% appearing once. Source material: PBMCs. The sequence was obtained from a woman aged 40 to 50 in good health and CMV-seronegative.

CDR3 nucleotides: TGTGCCAGCAGCCCCCTCAGACTAGCGGACTACAATGAGCAGTTCTTC. Its translation is CASSPLRLADYNEQFF. The rearrangement uses TRBV27 and TRBJ2-1, with 9 bases matching TRBD2. CDR3 length equals 16 residues. The V gene end was trimmed by 6 bases and the J gene end by 3 bases; junction bases not matched to a gene: 9. In germline, CDR1 is MNHEY, CDR2 SMNVEV (reference sequence).